The entry below describes one TCR beta chain. The sample originates from a study of shared clonotypes between healthy human individuals. Deep-level assay runs were performed. In the sorted-subset replicate PCRs, roughly 210 ng DNA, 25,000 to 35,000 T cell genomes, was used. TCRdb's copy holds only in-frame clones and misses some; the assay was immunoSEQ multiplex PCR. The sample holds some 2.1 million clones, 85% to 95% seen once. Healthy HIV-negative adults without recent acute infections or vaccinations served as donors. A split of CD4+ cells into CD45RA+ naive and CD45RA-negative memory subsets was performed. The length of the CDR3 is 15 residues. Trimming took 1 base from V and 5 from J; bases not matched to a gene: 7. The germline gives CDR1 GTSNPN, CDR2 SVGIG (reference sequence).

This TCR derives from a man aged 18 to 30 in good health. The chain carries TRBV30 and TRBJ1-1; 10 positions match TRBD1. The sequenced material came from naive CD4+ T cells sorted from blood. This sample's subset: CD45RA+ positively selected. CDR3 nucleotides: TGTGCCTGGAGTGCCTCGGACAGGGGGAGGACTGAAGCTTTCTTT. Translating gives CAWSASDRGRTEAFF.